This passage covers 17 T cell receptor beta chains from one sample sequenced in a study of vaccination effects on CD4 cells after COVID-19. Which antigens these TCRs recognize remains unknown. This table comes from immunoSEQ multiplex PCR, and its TCRdb copy is limited to in-frame clones, with some not included. The data contain tens of thousands of clones, 70% of them singletons. Peptide-pool stimulation followed by sequencing identified expanded antigen-specific CD4+ clonotypes in the ViraFEST assay. The culture ran for approximately 9 days before CD4+ T cells were isolated. Nobody among the vaccine recipients had prior SARS-CoV-2 infection (nucleocapsid antibodies were negative). Sequences were derived from CD4+ T cells from PBMCs cultured with SARS-CoV-2 spike peptides, sampled before COVID-19 vaccination. These receptors were taken from a human donor who received a COVID-19 vaccine.

The rearrangement joins TRBV5-6 to TRBJ2-3, with D possibly being TRBD1 or TRBD2 (6 bases each). Germline CDR1 and CDR2: SGHDT and YYEEEE. Between the trimmed V and J ends, which lost 4 bases and 1 base, there was a span of 16 bases. The CDR3 covers 16 residues. Here the CDR3 DNA reads TGTGCCAGCAGCCAACTGAACGGGGGCCGCACAGATACGCAGTATTTT. Protein: CASSQLNGGRTDTQYF.

The CDR3 loop is CASSLAGLVAHEQYF. CDR3 DNA: TGTGCCAGCAGCTTAGCGGGACTAGTGGCCCACGAGCAGTACTTC. This chain uses TRBV7-2 with TRBJ2-7; TRBD2 matches 8 bases. The V segment lost 0 bases and the J segment 5 bases; nucleotides outside the gene matches: 6. The CDR3 spans 15 residues. CDR1 and CDR2 (germline): SGHTA, FQGNSA.

The chain combines TRBV7-8 with TRBJ1-5; D is uncertain. Germline V CDR1 and CDR2: SGHVS, FQNEAQ. The CDR3 runs to 15 residues. Trimming stripped 5 bases from V and 9 bases from J, with 20 bases between. The CDR3 loop is CASSPSGGEGWPQHF. The CDR3 DNA follows: TGTGCCAGCAGCCCCTCGGGCGGGGAAGGTTGGCCCCAGCATTTT.

This clone showed up just a few times. This rearrangement joins TRBV30 to TRBJ1-2, with unresolved D. V gave up 5 bases and J gave up 1 base, with 11 bases separating them. CDR1 and CDR2 from the germline V gene are GTSNPN and SVGIG (reference sequence). The CDR3 runs 13 residues. The CDR3 sequence: CAWQHRGNYGYTF. The CDR3 DNA reads as TGTGCCTGGCAGCACCGGGGTAACTATGGCTACACCTTC.

The V call is TRBV25-1, the J call TRBJ1-3; D is possibly TRBD1 (6 bases). The germline V gene has CDR1 MGHDK and CDR2 SYGVNS. Trimming removed 0 bases from V and 2 bases from J, with 8 bases in between. This CDR3 comprises 15 residues. In DNA form, the CDR3 reads TGTGCCAGCAGTGAATATGAGGGGGCTGGAAACACCATATATTTT. It specifies CASSEYEGAGNTIYF.

This sequence joins TRBV18 and TRBJ2-7; D is unresolved. Deletions cut 6 bases from V and 3 bases from J, with 9 bases between. The CDR3 is made up of 12 amino acids. CDR1 is KGHSH and CDR2 is LQKENI in the germline V gene. CDR3 DNA sequence: TGTGCCAGCTCCTGGCAGAGCTACGAGCAGTACTTC. Translation: CASSWQSYEQYF.

V and J are TRBV4-2 and TRBJ1-2, with D possibly matching TRBD1 (5 bases). The V end lost 4 bases, the J end lost 8 bases, and 17 bases lay between the germline ends. Germline CDR1 LGHNA, CDR2 YNFKEQ. This CDR3 region has 14 residues. The CDR3 loop reads CASSLPMGEAGYTF. Here the CDR3 DNA reads TGTGCCAGCAGCCTACCGATGGGGGAGGCGGGCTACACCTTC.

The chain recombines TRBV10-2 with TRBJ1-6, with a possible D match to TRBD1 (5 bases). The V gene's germline CDR1 is WSHSY and CDR2 SAAADI. V dropped 0 bases and J dropped 7 bases, with 13 bases sitting between them. The CDR3 totals 16 residues. CDR3 residues: CASSESGQGWNSPLHF. The CDR3 nucleotides read TGCGCCAGCAGTGAGTCGGGTCAGGGATGGAATTCACCCCTCCACTTT.

The genes are TRBV19 and TRBJ1-1; TRBD1 might be the D (5 bases). Germline V gene data show CDR1 as LNHDA and CDR2 as SQIVND (reference sequence). This CDR3 comprises 13 residues. V shed 3 bases and J shed 5 bases, with 10 bases lying between them. CDR3 DNA sequence: TGTGCCAGTAGTATGGGGCGGGCTACTGAAGCTTTCTTT. This gives the protein CASSMGRATEAFF.

This chain joins TRBV4-1 and TRBJ2-1, with 10 bases fitting TRBD1. Germline CDR1 is MGHRA and CDR2 is YSYEKL. Trimming took 1 base from V and 7 from J; bases not matched to a gene: 7. The CDR3 length is 16 residues. The CDR3 loop is CASSQVLTGGENEQFF. CDR3 bases: TGCGCCAGCAGCCAAGTGTTGACAGGGGGCGAAAATGAGCAGTTCTTC.

The chain has TRBV18 and TRBJ1-1, with D unclear. The CDR3 extends over 15 amino acids. V lost 2 bases and J 0 bases, leaving 10 bases between the germline ends. The germline V gene has CDR1 KGHSH and CDR2 LQKENI. The DNA of the CDR3 is TGTGCCAGCTCACCAGCCAAAGCATTGAACACTGAAGCTTTCTTT. It translates to CASSPAKALNTEAFF.

The chain combines TRBV7-9 with TRBJ2-7; 9 nucleotides line up with TRBD1. J lost 2 bases, V lost 5 bases, and 4 bases had no gene match. Germline loops: CDR1 SEHNR, CDR2 FQNEAQ (reference sequence). The CDR3 sequence is 14 residues long. CDR3 sequence reads: CASSIQGAAYEQYF. CDR3 DNA: TGTGCCAGCAGCATACAGGGGGCCGCCTACGAGCAGTACTTC. Combining the CDR3 with reference TRBV7-9 and TRBJ2-7 gives the whole variable domain DTGVSQNPRHKITKRGQNVTFRCDPISEHNRLYWYRQTLGQGPEFLTYFQNEAQLEKSRLLSDRFSAERPKGSFSTLEIQRTEQGDSAMYLCASSIQGAAYEQYFGPGTRLTVT.

This clone turned up a few times. The junction shows a germline mismatch at one end, possibly a read error. The CDR3: CASSMGTGNTGELFF. CDR3 DNA sequence: TGTGCTAGCAGCATGGGAACAGGAAACACCGGGGAGCTGTTTTTT. This chain links TRBV7-7 with TRBJ2-2, with D possibly TRBD1 on 5 matching bases. Germline CDR1 and CDR2: SSHAT and FNYEAQ (reference sequence). The CDR3 spans 15 residues.

This sequence joins TRBV5-6 and TRBJ2-1, with D possibly being TRBD1 or TRBD2 (5 bases each). Germline loops: CDR1 SGHDT, CDR2 YYEEEE. V lost 4 bases, J lost 9 bases, and 20 bases lay in between. This CDR3 comprises 15 residues. This CDR3 reads CASSLEGPRSGEQFF. CDR3 DNA sequence: TGTGCCAGCAGCCTAGAGGGACCCCGGTCTGGTGAGCAGTTCTTC.

This sequence joins TRBV27 and TRBJ1-1; D unresolved. V lost 2 bases and J 0 bases, leaving 7 bases between the germline ends. Per germline, CDR1 MNHEY and CDR2 SMNVEV (reference sequence). CDR3 length: 14 amino acids. In DNA form, the CDR3 reads TGTGCCAGCAGTTTAACGGTCATGAACACTGAAGCTTTCTTT. It specifies CASSLTVMNTEAFF.

CDR3 nucleotides: TGCGCCAGCAGGCAGGGGGCGAACACCGGGGAGCTGTTTTTT. Its protein product is CASRQGANTGELFF. The rearrangement joins TRBV5-1 to TRBJ2-2; TRBD1 matches at 7 bases. Per germline, CDR1 SGHRS and CDR2 YFSETQ. This CDR3 region has 14 residues. V was pared by 5 bases and J by 0 bases, with 1 base of the junction left unmatched.

V and J are TRBV27 and TRBJ1-1, with D possibly being TRBD1 (5 bases). This CDR3 contains 14 residues. V lost 2 bases and J lost 4, with 11 bases in between. CDR1 and CDR2 from the germline V gene are MNHEY and SMNVEV (reference sequence). CDR3 in amino acids: CASSLLRQSTEAFF. The CDR3 DNA sequence: TGTGCCAGCAGTTTACTTAGACAGTCCACTGAAGCTTTCTTT.